The present T cell receptor (beta chain) was sequenced within a study of T cells in Graves' hyperthyroidism and ophthalmopathy. This clonotype showed up many times. Its antigen is not known. There are 11 residues in the CDR3. Germline V gene lookup returns CDR1 MNHEY and CDR2 SMNVEV (reference sequence). Trimming removed 7 bases at V and 1 base at J, with 4 bases between. Study-wide results and caveats: Within blood appeared most thyroid clonotypes that had expanded above 0.001. For ophthalmopathy, model prediction preceded onset by a median 6.5 months.

Amplification targeted TCR beta CDR3 regions from RNA transcripts. A first-round RT-PCR of the TCR CDR3 used the HTBI primer set. TCRdb reanalysed the multiplex PCR reads using MiXCR and keeps one entry per CDR3 protein. The repertoire consists of some 180,000 distinct CDR3 sequences, with about 17% occurring once and the leading ten covering roughly 30%. Stable Graves' hyperthyroidism meant no ophthalmopathy progression within 18 months. Disease duration under 2 months; hyperthyroidism patients were aged 18 to 65. This receptor was taken from a woman aged 50 to 60 with Graves' hyperthyroidism. Sequencing input: blood. This chain links TRBV27 with TRBJ2-5; D remains unclear. The CDR3 sequence is CASKTQETQYF. CDR3 coding DNA: TGTGCCAGCAAAACCCAAGAGACCCAGTACTTC.